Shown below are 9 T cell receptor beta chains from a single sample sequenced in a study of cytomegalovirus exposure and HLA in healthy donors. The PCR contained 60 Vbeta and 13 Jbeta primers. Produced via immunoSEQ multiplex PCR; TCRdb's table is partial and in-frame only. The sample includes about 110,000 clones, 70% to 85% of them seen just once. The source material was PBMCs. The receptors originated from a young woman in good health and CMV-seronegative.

CDR3: CASSPTSGERNEQFF. CDR3 DNA: TGTGCCAGCAGTCCCACTAGCGGGGAGAGAAATGAGCAGTTCTTC. The genes are TRBV6-5 and TRBJ2-1; 10 nucleotides match TRBD2. V shed 5 bases, J shed 7 bases, and the junction held 8 bases outside the gene matches. Per germline, CDR1 MNHEY and CDR2 SVGAGI. The CDR3 consists of 15 residues.

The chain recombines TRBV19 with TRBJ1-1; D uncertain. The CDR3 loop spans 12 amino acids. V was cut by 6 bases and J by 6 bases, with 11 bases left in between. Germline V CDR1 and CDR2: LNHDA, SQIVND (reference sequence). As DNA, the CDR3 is TGTGCCAGTAGCCGGAGCGGCGCTGAAGCTTTCTTT. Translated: CASSRSGAEAFF.

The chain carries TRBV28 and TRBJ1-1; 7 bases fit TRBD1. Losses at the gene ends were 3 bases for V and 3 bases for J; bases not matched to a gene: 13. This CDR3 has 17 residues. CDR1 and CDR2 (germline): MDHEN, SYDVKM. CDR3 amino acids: CASSFPPGQAADTEAFF. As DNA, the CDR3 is TGTGCCAGCAGTTTCCCACCCGGACAGGCCGCTGACACTGAAGCTTTCTTT.

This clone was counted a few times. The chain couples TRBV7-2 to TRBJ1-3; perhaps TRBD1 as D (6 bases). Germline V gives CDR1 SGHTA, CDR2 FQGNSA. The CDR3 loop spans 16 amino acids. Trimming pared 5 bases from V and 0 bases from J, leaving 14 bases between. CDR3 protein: CASSPGGLSSGNTIYF. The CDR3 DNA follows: TGTGCCAGCAGCCCGGGGGGCTTAAGCTCTGGAAACACCATATATTTT.

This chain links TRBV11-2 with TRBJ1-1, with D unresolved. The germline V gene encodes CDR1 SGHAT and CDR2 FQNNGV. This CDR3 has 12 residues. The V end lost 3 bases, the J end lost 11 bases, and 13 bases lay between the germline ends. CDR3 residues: CASSFLSLAAFF. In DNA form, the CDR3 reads TGTGCCAGCAGCTTTCTAAGTCTTGCGGCTTTCTTT.

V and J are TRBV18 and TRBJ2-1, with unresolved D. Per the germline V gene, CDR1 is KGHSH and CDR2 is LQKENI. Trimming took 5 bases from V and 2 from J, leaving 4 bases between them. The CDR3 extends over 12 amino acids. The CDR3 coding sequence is TGTGCCAGCTCATCCGCCTACAATGAGCAGTTCTTC. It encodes CASSSAYNEQFF. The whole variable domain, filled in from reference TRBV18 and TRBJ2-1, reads NAGVMQNPRHLVRRRGQEARLRCSPMKGHSHVYWYRQLPEEGLKFMVYLQKENIIDESGMPKERFSAEFPKEGPSILRIQQVVRGDSAAYFCASSSAYNEQFFGPGTRLTVL.

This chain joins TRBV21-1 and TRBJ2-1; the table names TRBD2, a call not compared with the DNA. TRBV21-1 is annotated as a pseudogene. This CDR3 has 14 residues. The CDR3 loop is CARLRASGGAEQFF. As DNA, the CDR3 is TGTGCCCGCTTGCGGGCTAGCGGGGGGGCTGAGCAGTTCTTC.

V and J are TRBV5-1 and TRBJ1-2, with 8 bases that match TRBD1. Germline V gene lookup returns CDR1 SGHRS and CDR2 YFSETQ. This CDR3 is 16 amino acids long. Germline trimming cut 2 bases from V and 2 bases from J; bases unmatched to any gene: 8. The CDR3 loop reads CASSLGGTGDNYGYTF. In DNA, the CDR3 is TGCGCCAGCAGCTTAGGGGGGACAGGCGACAACTATGGCTACACCTTC.

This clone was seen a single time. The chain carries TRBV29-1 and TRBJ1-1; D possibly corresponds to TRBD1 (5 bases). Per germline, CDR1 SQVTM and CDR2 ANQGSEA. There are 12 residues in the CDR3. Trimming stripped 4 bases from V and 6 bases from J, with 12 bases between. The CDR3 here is CSVGRDGAEAFF. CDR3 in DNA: TGCAGCGTTGGGAGGGACGGGGCTGAAGCTTTCTTT. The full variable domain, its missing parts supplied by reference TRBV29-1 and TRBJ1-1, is SAVISQKPSRDICQRGTSLTIQCQVDSQVTMMFWYRQQPGQSLTLIATANQGSEATYESGFVIDKFPISRPNLTFSTLTVSNMSPEDSSIYLCSVGRDGAEAFFGQGTRLTVV.